These 19 T cell receptor beta chains originate from one sample sequenced in a study of blood T cells in healthy people across ages. Sample-barcoded 5' priming and a J-beta primer mix drove a second PCR of roughly 6 to 12 cycles. TCRdb redid the calling of the 5' RACE reads with MiXCR, one entry per CDR3 protein. The table includes hundreds of thousands of distinct CDR3 sequences, 45% to 50% detected once. Sequenced input: blood. Every receptor here comes from a woman in her fifties or sixties in good health.

This clonotype was found a few times. This CDR3 is CATSTSGRATYNEQYF. The CDR3 nucleotides are TGTGCCACCAGCACCTCGGGCAGGGCGACCTACAATGAGCAGTACTTC. The genes are TRBV15 and TRBJ2-7; the D gene is possibly TRBD1 (5 bases). Germline-derived CDR1 and CDR2 are LNHNV and YYDKDF (reference sequence). CDR3 length: 16 residues. V lost 4 bases and J 7 bases, leaving 23 bases between the germline ends. The full variable domain, completed using reference TRBV15 and TRBJ2-7, is DAMVIQNPRYQVTQFGKPVTLSCSQTLNHNVMYWYQQKSSQAPKLLFHYYDKDFNNEADTPDNFQSRRPNTSFCFLDIRSPGLGDTAMYLCATSTSGRATYNEQYFGPGTRLTVT.

The V call is TRBV12-3 or TRBV12-4, the J call TRBJ2-1, with TRBD2 matching over 7 bases. Trimming removed 2 bases from V and 2 bases from J; junction bases left unmatched: 3. CDR3 length: 15 residues. As DNA, the CDR3 is TGTGCCAGCAGTTTAAGCGGGATCCCCTACAATGAGCAGTTCTTC. This gives the protein CASSLSGIPYNEQFF.

This clonotype occurred a few times. The chain combines TRBV27 with TRBJ2-7; 8 nucleotides match TRBD1. Germline values: CDR1 MNHEY, CDR2 SMNVEV (reference sequence). J was trimmed by 3 bases and V by 9 bases; bases with no gene match: 13. The CDR3 runs 15 residues. In nucleotides, the CDR3 is TGTGCCAGTCGGGACAGGCCCACTAGGGGCTACGAGCAGTACTTC. Its translation: CASRDRPTRGYEQYF.

The V call is TRBV29-1, the J call TRBJ2-3; the D gene is possibly TRBD2 (6 bases). Germline loops: CDR1 SQVTM, CDR2 ANQGSEA. V lost 4 bases, J lost 3 bases, and 14 bases lay in between. The CDR3 length is 14 residues. CDR3 nucleotide sequence: TGCAGCGTTGTCGGGGACGGGAGAACAGATACGCAGTATTTT. Translated, it gives CSVVGDGRTDTQYF.

The V call is TRBV7-2, the J call TRBJ2-7, with D perhaps TRBD2 (5 bases). Per the germline V gene, CDR1 is SGHTA and CDR2 is FQGNSA. The CDR3 is 16 amino acids. The V end was cut by 2 bases, the J end by 1 base, with 15 bases between. Here the CDR3 reads CASSLRSGGSSYEQYF. The CDR3 DNA follows: TGTGCCAGCAGCTTAAGGTCGGGCGGGTCGTCCTACGAGCAGTACTTC.

About this clonotype itself: The junction differs from germline at one of its ends, possibly a read error. The V and J genes are TRBV2 and TRBJ2-6; D is possibly TRBD2 (6 bases). The germline V gene has CDR1 SNHLY and CDR2 FYNNEI. The CDR3 spans 18 residues. The CDR3 DNA sequence: TGTGCCAGCATTGTCCCCTTCGGAGGGTACTCTGAGGCCAACGTCCTGACTTTC. Translation gives CASIVPFGGYSEANVLTF.

This clonotype was counted a few times. The chain recombines TRBV4-2 with TRBJ2-2, with D possibly being TRBD1 (7 bases). V was shortened by 4 bases and J by 0 bases, with 12 bases between the two germline ends. Germline V gene sequence: CDR1 LGHNA, CDR2 YNFKEQ. The CDR3 covers 16 residues. The CDR3 is CASSLQGGANTGELFF. CDR3 bases: TGTGCCAGCAGCCTTCAGGGGGGCGCGAACACCGGGGAGCTGTTTTTT.

The V and J genes are TRBV20-1 and TRBJ2-3, with D maybe TRBD2 (6 bases). The germline V gene has CDR1 DFQATT and CDR2 SNEGSKA (reference sequence). The CDR3 sequence is 15 residues long. Trimming left V 3 bases short and J 6 bases short, with 19 bases between. As DNA, the CDR3 is TGCAGTGCTAGGGATGGGACTCGGGACGGCGATACGCAGTATTTT. Residues: CSARDGTRDGDTQYF.

This clonotype was picked up a small number of times. This sequence joins TRBV2 and TRBJ2-3; tentative D call: TRBD1 (5 bases). This CDR3 is 13 amino acids long. V was shortened by 8 bases and J by 3 bases, with 12 bases between the two germline ends. From germline, CDR1 is SNHLY and CDR2 FYNNEI. The CDR3 sequence is CASYRSRTDTQYF. The DNA of the CDR3 is TGTGCCAGCTACAGGTCCCGGACAGATACGCAGTATTTT.

The V gene is TRBV27, the J gene TRBJ1-2, with a possible D match to TRBD1 (5 bases). Trimming left V 2 bases short and J 2 bases short, with 12 bases between. CDR1 and CDR2 (germline): MNHEY, SMNVEV (reference sequence). The CDR3 totals 15 residues. CDR3 region: CASSLGGTRNYGYTF. CDR3 DNA: TGTGCCAGCAGTTTAGGAGGGACGCGAAACTATGGCTACACCTTC.

The chain combines TRBV7-2 with TRBJ2-1; 11 bases agree with TRBD2. This CDR3 comprises 16 residues. Looked up from germline, CDR1 is SGHTA and CDR2 is FQGNSA. With V trimmed by 5 bases and J by 0 bases, 3 bases remained unmatched. The CDR3 region has the DNA TGTGCCAGCAGCGGGGGACTAGCGGCCTCCTACAATGAGCAGTTCTTC. Translation: CASSGGLAASYNEQFF.

V and J are TRBV10-3 and TRBJ2-3; 8 nucleotides match TRBD2. CDR3 length: 15 amino acids. With V trimmed by 7 bases and J by 0 bases, 6 bases remained unmatched. Germline V lookup: CDR1 ENHRY, CDR2 SYGVKD. Here the CDR3 DNA reads TGTGCCATCAAGGGTGCTAGCGGGAGCACAGATACGCAGTATTTT. This sequence encodes CAIKGASGSTDTQYF.

The chain couples TRBV5-6 to TRBJ2-1; a possible D gene is TRBD2 (6 bases). Germline CDR1 reads SGHDT; CDR2 reads YYEEEE. The V end lost 3 bases, the J end lost 10 bases, and 8 bases lay between the germline ends. CDR3 size: 11 residues. CDR3 protein: CASSWDSEQFF. The CDR3 DNA is TGTGCCAGCAGCTGGGACTCGGAGCAGTTCTTC.

Concerning this clonotype: A much larger clone differs by one base, so this may be a read error. J is TRBJ2-3 and V is TRBV4-2; perhaps TRBD1 as D (5 bases). Trimming stripped 4 bases from V and 5 bases from J, with 10 bases between. This CDR3 spans 13 amino acids. Looked up from germline, CDR1 is LGHNA and CDR2 is YNFKEQ. The CDR3 protein is CASSRDRGDTQYF. CDR3 DNA sequence: TGTGCCAGCAGCCGAGATAGGGGAGATACGCAGTATTTT.

The chain couples TRBV10-3 to TRBJ2-1; 13 bases agree with TRBD2. From germline, CDR1 is ENHRY and CDR2 SYGVKD. V lost 3 bases to trimming and J lost 10 bases; unmatched junction nucleotides: 6. The CDR3 consists of 15 residues. The CDR3 is CAISENGLAGEEQFF. CDR3 coding DNA: TGTGCCATCAGTGAAAATGGACTAGCGGGAGAAGAGCAGTTCTTC.

The chain joins TRBV6-2 or TRBV6-3 to TRBJ2-3; D not certain. Germline CDR1 MNHEY, CDR2 SVGEGT. The V end was cut by 5 bases, the J end by 3 bases, with 15 bases between. This CDR3 region has 15 residues. The CDR3 sequence is CASSRPGMITDTQYF. As DNA, the CDR3 is TGTGCCAGCAGTCGGCCGGGCATGATAACAGATACGCAGTATTTT.

This clonotype was seen a handful of times. The chain carries TRBV20-1 and TRBJ2-5; D gene ambiguous. The V gene lost 0 bases and the J gene lost 0 bases, with 5 bases spanning the gap. The V gene's germline CDR1 is DFQATT and CDR2 SNEGSKA (reference sequence). This CDR3 has 13 residues. In nucleotides, the CDR3 is TGCAGTGCTAGAGATCTCTACCAAGAGACCCAGTACTTC. Translated, it gives CSARDLYQETQYF.

The chain joins TRBV10-3 to TRBJ2-5; the match to TRBD2 covers 8 bases. The tail of the sequence fits TRBJ2-7 better, so the J call may be wrong. From germline, CDR1 is ENHRY and CDR2 SYGVKD. This CDR3 has 13 residues. In DNA, the CDR3 is TGTGCCATCAGTCCGGGACTAGGGTACGAGCAGTACTTC. Its protein product is CAISPGLGYEQYF.

This clonotype was picked up a small number of times. This chain links TRBV5-1 with TRBJ1-2; tentatively, D is TRBD1 (5 bases). This CDR3 has 13 residues. V lost 2 bases and J 6 bases, leaving 11 bases between the germline ends. Germline CDR1 and CDR2: SGHRS and YFSETQ. The CDR3: CASSFTGTDGYTF. The CDR3 region has the DNA TGCGCCAGCAGCTTTACCGGGACTGATGGCTACACCTTC.